The clone carrying this TCR beta chain was picked up a small number of times. Its specificity is unknown. The CDR3 extends over 15 amino acids. Trimming took off 4 bases at V and 7 bases at J, with 14 bases between the two ends. Germline CDR1 is SGHDN and CDR2 is FVKESK. This sample is part of a study of T cells after yellow fever vaccination. Generation of TCR cDNA used 5'RACE template switching (which added a universal primer site and UMIs). A single record per CDR3 protein comes from TCRdb applying MiXCR to the 5' RACE reads. The sample holds approximately 350,000 distinct CDR3 sequences, about 9.9% seen once. General study points: The bulk population could contribute abundant contaminating clonotypes to FACS-sorted repertoires. Primary-vaccination clones mostly resurfaced post-booster (nearly 97% CD4, 85% to 90% CD8).

The sequences come from PBMCs, collected on the day of the first yellow fever vaccination. The source of this sequence is a man between 18 and 29 years old who received the YFV17D yellow fever vaccine. The chain combines TRBV14 with TRBJ1-6; weak D call: TRBD1 (5 bases). The CDR3 sequence: CASSPRTRGNSPLHF. In DNA form, the CDR3 reads TGTGCCAGCAGCCCCCGGACAAGGGGAAATTCACCCCTCCACTTT.